This T cell receptor beta chain is drawn from a study of shared clonotypes between healthy human individuals. Broader study findings: When naive CD4 clonotypes were compared across a handful of donors, approximately 4.9% were shared.

Germline V gene data show CDR1 as SGHDT and CDR2 as YYEEEE. Trimming took 0 bases from V and 2 from J, leaving 9 bases between them. There are 16 residues in the CDR3. Naive CD8 populations comprised CD45RO-negative cells positively selected for CCR7, excluding terminally differentiated effector memory CD45RA+ cells. Note on this clone: Its cognate antigen is unknown.

As processed by the authors: Junction-only sequences without quality scores came from ImmunoSEQ, so filtering differed. Method: immunoSEQ multiplex PCR; TCRdb's copy keeps in-frame clones and lacks some. That table is the source of V, J and clone size, and D and trimming were worked out from the DNA. The sample consists of 1.5 million to 2.5 million clones, about 94% of them appearing once. Sequencing used naive CD8+ T cells sorted from blood. The rearrangement joins TRBV5-6 to TRBJ1-6; no reliable D call. The sequence derives from a man younger than 35 in good health. As DNA, the CDR3 is TGTGCCAGCAGCTTGGCTAAAGGCCCCTATAATTCACCCCTCCACTTT. Protein sequence: CASSLAKGPYNSPLHF. The full variable domain, rest sourced from reference TRBV5-6 and TRBJ1-6, is DAGVTQSPTHLIKTRGQQVTLRCSPKSGHDTVSWYQQALGQGPQFIFQYYEEEERQRGNFPDRFSGHQFPNYSSELNVNALLLGDSALYLCASSLAKGPYNSPLHFGNGTRLTVT.